In its sample, the clone carrying this TCR beta chain was seen many times. Its antigen remains unknown. There are 13 residues in the CDR3. The V and J ends lost 3 bases and 3 bases respectively, with 8 bases between them. Germline CDR1 is ENHRY and CDR2 is SYGVKD. These data are taken from a study of regulatory T cells in long-lasting Graves disease. Study details: Persistence in Graves' disease denoted antithyroid drug use beyond 5 years alongside positive TSH receptor antibodies.

Time point reported: persistent/refractory GD, antithyroid drugs over 5 years with positive TRAb. Extracted RNA from PBMCs served as the source of the TCR library. The authors built TCR beta libraries using iRepertoire HTBI primers and Arm-PCR of CDR3 regions. From the multiplex PCR reads, TCRdb called clonotypes with MiXCR, one entry per CDR3 protein. This table has hundreds of thousands of distinct CDR3 sequences, approximately 29% appearing once. General study results and limits: Compared with new cases, persistent Graves' patients showed reduced TCR diversity.

This TCR was recovered from a female donor with Graves disease. The sequencing used peripheral blood mononuclear cells (PBMCs), collected when the disease was refractory, from a patient treated with antithyroid drugs. The chain carries TRBV10-3 and TRBJ1-1; D not certain. The CDR3 protein is CAISELVDTEAFF. DNA for the CDR3: TGTGCCATCAGTGAATTGGTGGACACTGAAGCTTTCTTT.